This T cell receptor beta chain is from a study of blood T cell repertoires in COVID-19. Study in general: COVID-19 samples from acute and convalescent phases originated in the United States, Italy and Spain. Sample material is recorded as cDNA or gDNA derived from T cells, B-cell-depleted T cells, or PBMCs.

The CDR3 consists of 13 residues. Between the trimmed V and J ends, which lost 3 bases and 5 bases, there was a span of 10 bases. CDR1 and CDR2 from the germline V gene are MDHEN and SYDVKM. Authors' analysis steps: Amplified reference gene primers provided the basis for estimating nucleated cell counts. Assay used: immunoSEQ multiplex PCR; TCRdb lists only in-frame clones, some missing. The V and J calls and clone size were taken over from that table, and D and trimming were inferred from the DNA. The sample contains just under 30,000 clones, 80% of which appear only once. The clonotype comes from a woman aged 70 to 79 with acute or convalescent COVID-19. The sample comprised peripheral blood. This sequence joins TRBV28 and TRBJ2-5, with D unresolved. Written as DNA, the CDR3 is TGTGCCAGCAGTTTTAAGCCTTTGGAGACCCAGTACTTC. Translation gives CASSFKPLETQYF.